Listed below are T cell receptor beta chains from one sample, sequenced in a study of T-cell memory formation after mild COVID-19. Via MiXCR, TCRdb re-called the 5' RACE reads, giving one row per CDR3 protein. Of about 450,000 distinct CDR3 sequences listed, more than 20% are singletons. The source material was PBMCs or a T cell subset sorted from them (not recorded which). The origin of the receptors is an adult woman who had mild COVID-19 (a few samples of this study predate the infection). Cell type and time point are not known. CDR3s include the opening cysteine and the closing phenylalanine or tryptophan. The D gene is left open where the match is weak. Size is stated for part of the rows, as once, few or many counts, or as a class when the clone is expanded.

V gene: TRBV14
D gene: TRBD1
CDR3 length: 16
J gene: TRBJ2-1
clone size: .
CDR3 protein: CASSQETGGLYNEQFF
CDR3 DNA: TGTGCCAGCAGCCAAGAAACAGGGGGATTATACAATGAGCAGTTCTTC

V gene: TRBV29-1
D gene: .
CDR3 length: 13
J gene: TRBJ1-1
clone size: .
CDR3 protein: CSVGETGNTEAFF
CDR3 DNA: TGCAGCGTGGGAGAGACAGGGAACACTGAAGCTTTCTTT

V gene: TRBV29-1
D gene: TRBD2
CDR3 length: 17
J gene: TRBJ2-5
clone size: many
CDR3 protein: CSVNSGLAGGYGETQYF
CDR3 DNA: TGCAGCGTTAACTCAGGACTAGCGGGGGGATATGGGGAGACCCAGTACTTC

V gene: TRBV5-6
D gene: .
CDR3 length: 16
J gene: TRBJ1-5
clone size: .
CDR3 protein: CASSRGFGRGNQPQHF
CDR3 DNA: TGTGCCAGCAGCCGCGGATTTGGAAGGGGCAATCAGCCCCAGCATTTT

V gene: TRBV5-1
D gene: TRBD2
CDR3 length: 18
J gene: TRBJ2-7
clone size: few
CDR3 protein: CASSLGPLGLGSSYEQYF
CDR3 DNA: TGCGCCAGCAGCTTGGGTCCCCTCGGACTAGGGAGCTCCTACGAGCAGTACTTC

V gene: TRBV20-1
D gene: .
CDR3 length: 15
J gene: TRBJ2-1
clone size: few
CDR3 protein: CSARVLALVYNEQFF
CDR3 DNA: TGCAGTGCTAGAGTTCTAGCCCTAGTCTACAATGAGCAGTTCTTC

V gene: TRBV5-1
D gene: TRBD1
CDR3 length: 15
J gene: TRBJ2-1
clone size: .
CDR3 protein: CASSPDRPGSDEQFF
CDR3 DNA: TGCGCCAGCAGCCCGGACAGGCCTGGATCGGATGAGCAGTTCTTC

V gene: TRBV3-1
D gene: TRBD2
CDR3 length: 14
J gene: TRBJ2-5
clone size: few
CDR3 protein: CASSHLAGEETQYF
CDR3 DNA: TGTGCCAGCAGCCATCTAGCGGGAGAAGAGACCCAGTACTTC

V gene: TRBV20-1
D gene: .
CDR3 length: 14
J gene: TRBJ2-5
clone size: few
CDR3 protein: CSARDRGLQETQYF
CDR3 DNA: TGCAGTGCTAGAGATCGGGGACTCCAAGAGACCCAGTACTTC

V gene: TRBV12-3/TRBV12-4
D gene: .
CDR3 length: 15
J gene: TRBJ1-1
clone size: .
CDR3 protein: CASTGTWVLSTEAFF
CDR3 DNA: TGTGCCAGCACCGGGACGTGGGTTCTTAGCACTGAAGCTTTCTTT

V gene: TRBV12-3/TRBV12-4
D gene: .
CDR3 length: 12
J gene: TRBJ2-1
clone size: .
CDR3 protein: CDSSRQRGEQFF
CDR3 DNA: TGTGACAGCAGTCGACAGCGCGGTGAGCAGTTCTTC

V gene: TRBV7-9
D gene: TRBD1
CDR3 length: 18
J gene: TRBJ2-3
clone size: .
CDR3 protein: CASSPDRGGSLRTDTQYF
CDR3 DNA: TGTGCCAGCAGCCCGGACAGGGGAGGCTCCCTACGCACAGATACGCAGTATTTT

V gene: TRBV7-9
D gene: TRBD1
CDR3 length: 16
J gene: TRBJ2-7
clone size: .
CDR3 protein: CASSRSGGQGAGEQYF
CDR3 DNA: TGTGCCAGCAGCCGGTCCGGGGGACAGGGGGCAGGCGAGCAGTACTTC

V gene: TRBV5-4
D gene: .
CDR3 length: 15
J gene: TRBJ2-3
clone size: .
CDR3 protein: CASSTRQFSTDTQYF
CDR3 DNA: TGTGCCAGCAGCACCCGACAGTTTAGCACAGATACGCAGTATTTT

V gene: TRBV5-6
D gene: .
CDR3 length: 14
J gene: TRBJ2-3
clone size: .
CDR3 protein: CASSPVSPGDTQYF
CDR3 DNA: TGTGCCAGCAGTCCTGTATCTCCCGGAGATACGCAGTATTTT

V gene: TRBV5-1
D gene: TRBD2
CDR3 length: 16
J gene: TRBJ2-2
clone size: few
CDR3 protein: CASSWPGGPGTGELFF
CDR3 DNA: TGCGCCAGCAGCTGGCCGGGGGGGCCGGGCACCGGGGAGCTGTTTTTT

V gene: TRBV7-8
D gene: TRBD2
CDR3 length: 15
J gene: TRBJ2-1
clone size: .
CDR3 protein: CASSHQRERGNEQFF
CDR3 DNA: TGTGCCAGCAGTCACCAGCGGGAGCGAGGGAATGAGCAGTTCTTC

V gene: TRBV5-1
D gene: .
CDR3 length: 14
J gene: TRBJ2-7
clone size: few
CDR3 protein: CASSLRGDPYEQYF
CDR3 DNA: TGCGCCAGCAGCTTGAGAGGGGACCCCTACGAGCAGTACTTC

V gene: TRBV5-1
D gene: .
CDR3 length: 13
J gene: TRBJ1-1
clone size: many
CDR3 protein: CASSLARGIEAFF
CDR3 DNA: TGCGCCAGCAGCTTGGCCCGGGGGATTGAAGCTTTCTTT

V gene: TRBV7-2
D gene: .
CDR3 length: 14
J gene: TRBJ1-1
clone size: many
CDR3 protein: CASSFKARDTEAFF
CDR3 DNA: TGTGCCAGCAGCTTTAAGGCCAGGGACACTGAAGCTTTCTTT

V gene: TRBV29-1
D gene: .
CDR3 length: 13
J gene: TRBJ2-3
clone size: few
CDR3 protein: CSVSPQNADTQYF
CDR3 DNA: TGCAGCGTTTCCCCTCAAAATGCAGATACGCAGTATTTT

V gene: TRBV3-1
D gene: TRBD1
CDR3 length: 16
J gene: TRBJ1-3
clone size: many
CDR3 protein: CASSPWTGDSGNTIYF
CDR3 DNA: TGTGCCAGCAGCCCATGGACAGGGGACTCTGGAAACACCATATATTTT

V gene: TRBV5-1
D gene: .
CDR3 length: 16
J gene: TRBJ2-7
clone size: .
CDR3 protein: CASSLARQAPFYEQYF
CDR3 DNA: TGCGCCAGCAGCTTGGCCAGACAGGCCCCATTCTACGAGCAGTACTTC

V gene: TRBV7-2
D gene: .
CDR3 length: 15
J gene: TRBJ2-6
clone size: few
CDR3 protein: CASSRSKQGANVLTF
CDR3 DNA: TGTGCCAGCAGTCGGTCGAAGCAGGGGGCCAACGTCCTGACTTTC